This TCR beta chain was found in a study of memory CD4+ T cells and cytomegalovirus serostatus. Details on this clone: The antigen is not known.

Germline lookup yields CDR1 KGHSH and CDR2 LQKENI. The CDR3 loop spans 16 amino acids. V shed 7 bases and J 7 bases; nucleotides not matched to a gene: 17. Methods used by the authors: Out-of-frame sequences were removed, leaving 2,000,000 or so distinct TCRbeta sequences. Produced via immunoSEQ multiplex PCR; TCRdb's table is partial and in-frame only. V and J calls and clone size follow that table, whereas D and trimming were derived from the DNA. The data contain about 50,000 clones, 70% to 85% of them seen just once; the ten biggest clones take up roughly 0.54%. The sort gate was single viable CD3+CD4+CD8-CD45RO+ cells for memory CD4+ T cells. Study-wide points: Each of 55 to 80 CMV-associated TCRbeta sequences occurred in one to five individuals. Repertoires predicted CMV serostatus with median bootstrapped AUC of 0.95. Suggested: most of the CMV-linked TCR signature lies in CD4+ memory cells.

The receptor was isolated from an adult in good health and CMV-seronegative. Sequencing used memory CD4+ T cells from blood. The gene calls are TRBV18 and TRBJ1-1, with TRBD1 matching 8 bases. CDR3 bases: TGTGCCAGCTTTCCGAGGCAGGGGGCCGAGACACTTGAAGCTTTCTTT. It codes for CASFPRQGAETLEAFF.